This is a list of T cell receptor beta chains from one sample in a study of blood T cells in healthy people across ages. In TCRdb, the 5' RACE reads were re-called with MiXCR into one record per CDR3 protein. Of some 1.5 million distinct CDR3 sequences detected, roughly 30% appear once; the ten largest clones hold roughly 8.2%. The sequencing sample was made of blood. These TCRs come from a woman aged 25 to 39 in good health. Both conserved end residues are part of each CDR3.

J: TRBJ2-3
V: TRBV6-1
CDR3: CATETGSSTDTQYF

J: TRBJ1-1
V: TRBV10-3
CDR3: CAISGAENTEAFF

J: TRBJ2-3
V: TRBV5-4
CDR3: CASSLPGQTIDTQYF

J: TRBJ2-1
V: TRBV10-3
CDR3: CAISESSVNEQFF

J: TRBJ1-2
V: TRBV3-1
CDR3: CASSPRDSRYNGYTF

J: TRBJ1-1
V: TRBV12-3/TRBV12-4
CDR3: CASSPDRWNKEAFF

J: TRBJ2-6
V: TRBV6-8
CDR3: CASSYPKWTGLLSGANVRTF

J: .
V: TRBV5-5
CDR3: CASGFDDHEQYF

J: TRBJ2-3
V: TRBV12-3/TRBV12-4
CDR3: CASTRGKADMQYF

J: TRBJ2-5
V: TRBV2
CDR3: CASTQTSGEETQYF

J: TRBJ1-5
V: TRBV20-1
CDR3: CSARQGSINQPQHF

J: .
V: TRBV5-1
CDR3: CASSLGGGRGQETQYF

J: TRBJ1-5
V: TRBV27
CDR3: CASSPVMSGKNQPQHF

J: TRBJ2-4
V: TRBV6-1
CDR3: CASSEVWTADLLAKNIQYF

J: TRBJ2-5
V: TRBV7-2
CDR3: CASSLYMKTQYF

J: TRBJ1-6
V: TRBV25-1
CDR3: CASSETGRSPLHF

J: TRBJ2-4
V: TRBV29-1
CDR3: CSVAGTSRRGSKQYF

J: TRBJ2-7
V: TRBV18
CDR3: CASSPDRGGMEQYF

J: TRBJ2-1
V: TRBV6-2/TRBV6-3
CDR3: CASSYGLPVLPSNEQFF

J: .
V: TRBV5-1
CDR3: CASLGQGVYEQYF

J: TRBJ2-5
V: TRBV12-3/TRBV12-4
CDR3: CASSPLGTGETQYF

J: TRBJ2-2
V: TRBV20-1
CDR3: CSASTDRERTGERFF

J: TRBJ2-7
V: TRBV7-9
CDR3: CASSLGQGRSWEQYF

J: TRBJ2-3
V: TRBV20-1
CDR3: CSARVGVGTDTQYF

J: TRBJ2-1
V: TRBV14
CDR3: CASSFRGRENEQFF

J: TRBJ2-5
V: TRBV5-5
CDR3: CASTLGKDQYF

J: TRBJ2-4
V: TRBV9
CDR3: CASSDGQGKNIQYF

J: TRBJ2-1
V: TRBV20-1
CDR3: CSARANGLALNNEQFF

J: TRBJ2-7
V: TRBV18
CDR3: CANSPPSGQDEQYF

J: TRBJ1-5
V: TRBV10-3
CDR3: CATKDREDQPQHF